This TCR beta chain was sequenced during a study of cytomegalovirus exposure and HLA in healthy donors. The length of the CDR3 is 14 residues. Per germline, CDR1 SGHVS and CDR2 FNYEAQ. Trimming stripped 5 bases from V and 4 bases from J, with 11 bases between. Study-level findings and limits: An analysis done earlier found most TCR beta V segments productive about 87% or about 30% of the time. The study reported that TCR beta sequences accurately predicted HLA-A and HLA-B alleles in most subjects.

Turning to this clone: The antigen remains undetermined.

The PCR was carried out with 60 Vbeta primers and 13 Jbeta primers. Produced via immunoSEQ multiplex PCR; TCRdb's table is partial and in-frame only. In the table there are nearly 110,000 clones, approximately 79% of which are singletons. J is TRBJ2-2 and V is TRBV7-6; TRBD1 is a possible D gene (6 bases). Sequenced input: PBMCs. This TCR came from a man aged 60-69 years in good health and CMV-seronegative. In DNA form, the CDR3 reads TGTGCCAGCAGCGGACAGCCGTCCACCGGGGAGCTGTTTTTT. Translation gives CASSGQPSTGELFF.